The text below deals with one T cell receptor beta chain. The antigen is unknown. A clone one base away is much larger, so this may be a read error. The V end lost 6 bases, the J end lost 2 bases, and 16 bases lay between the germline ends. CDR1 MNHEY and CDR2 SVGEGT come from the germline V gene. The CDR3 spans 15 residues. Unsorted whole blood yielded the blood RNA, and germline DNA was also extracted. Around 4 milliliters of peripheral blood were collected before surgery. The record originates from a study of tumor-infiltrating lymphocytes in primary liver carcinoma. Across the study: Surgeons treated the primary liver carcinoma of the patients by surgical resection. Tumors were stage T1-T3 N0M0, about 4 to 11 cm across.

From 500 ng of total RNA, TCR beta-specific cDNA was reverse-transcribed using a constant-region primer. Libraries covering TCR beta were generated through three nested multiplex PCR rounds (using a slightly modified ARM-PCR). It was with TRBV1-TRBV30 forward primers and a C-beta reverse primer that the first two PCR rounds were run, at about 9 cycles each. MiXCR, applied by TCRdb to the multiplex PCR reads, yields one record per CDR3 protein. The sample has 300,000 to 350,000 distinct CDR3 sequences; roughly two thirds are singletons. Whole-study results and caveats: It was in tumors, not blood, that the top-250-clone fraction was significantly higher (p = 0.039).

The sequence derives from a man aged 40-50 years with primary liver carcinoma and hepatitis B virus infection. The sample was peripheral blood. The chain links TRBV6-2 or TRBV6-3 to TRBJ2-5; D may correspond to TRBD1 or TRBD2 (5 bases each). The CDR3 coding sequence is TGTGCCAGCAGACCCGGGGCAGGGTGGCAAGAGACCCAGTACTTC. Amino acids: CASRPGAGWQETQYF.